Presented here are 5 T cell receptor beta chains from one specimen sequenced in a study of blood T cell repertoires in COVID-19. The table came from immunoSEQ multiplex PCR; TCRdb's copy has only in-frame clones and leaves some out. This sample carries 210,000 or so clones, 80% to 90% of them seen once, and the ten largest clones take roughly 2.2%. The sample taken for sequencing was peripheral blood. The source of these receptors is a woman aged 45-59 years with acute or convalescent COVID-19.

The CDR3 DNA reads TGCGCCAGCAGCCAAGATCTACCCAGCGGGAGACTCTATAGGGTAGGGTCCTACGAGCAGTACTTC. Its protein is CASSQDLPSGRLYRVGSYEQYF. V and J are TRBV4-3 and TRBJ2-7; 8 nucleotides line up with TRBD2. In germline, CDR1 is LGHNA, CDR2 YSLEER. The V and J ends lost 0 bases and 1 base, in that order; junction bases with no gene match: 23. The CDR3 consists of 22 residues.

DNA for the CDR3: TGTGCCAGCAGCTTAGTTAGCGGGGGACCAAGGTCCTACAATGAGCAGTTCTTC. Translation: CASSLVSGGPRSYNEQFF. The chain recombines TRBV7-9 with TRBJ2-1, with 9 nucleotides matching TRBD2. Germline trimming cut 1 base from V and 1 base from J; bases unmatched to any gene: 8. The CDR3 totals 18 residues. Germline lookup yields CDR1 SEHNR and CDR2 FQNEAQ (reference sequence).

This clone was seen ten or more times. The CDR3 DNA reads as TGTGCCAGCAGCGGACTAGCGGGGGCAGATACGCAGTATTTT. Translation gives CASSGLAGADTQYF. V usage is TRBV9 and J usage is TRBJ2-3, with 12 bases that match TRBD2. After removal of 3 bases from V and 4 bases from J, the junction contained 0 bases not matched to a gene. The V gene's germline CDR1 is SGDLS and CDR2 YYNGEE. This CDR3 region has 14 residues.

The genes are TRBV15 and TRBJ1-4; perhaps TRBD1 as D (5 bases). Germline V lookup: CDR1 LNHNV, CDR2 YYDKDF (reference sequence). This CDR3 comprises 15 residues. Trimming stripped 2 bases from V and 5 bases from J, with 12 bases between. The CDR3 bases are TGTGCCACCAGCAGATCGAAGGGGCTGAATGAAAAACTGTTTTTT. This codes for CATSRSKGLNEKLFF.

This clone came up a few times. The V and J genes are TRBV27 and TRBJ1-2, with a weak D call TRBD1 (5 bases). The CDR3 has 12 residues. CDR1 and CDR2 (germline): MNHEY, SMNVEV (reference sequence). V was pared by 6 bases and J by 7 bases, with 12 bases between. The CDR3 is CASSFQGGGYTF. DNA for the CDR3: TGTGCCAGCAGCTTCCAGGGTGGTGGCTACACCTTC.